These 28 T cell receptor beta chains originate from one sample sequenced in a study of T-cell memory formation after mild COVID-19. TCRdb reanalysed the 5' RACE reads using MiXCR and keeps one entry per CDR3 protein. The data show around 250,000 distinct CDR3 sequences, 8% to 9.5% seen once. The sample taken for sequencing was PBMCs or a T cell subset sorted from them (not recorded which). The receptors originated from a man aged 18-30 years who had mild COVID-19 (a few samples of this study predate the infection). Cell type and time point are not known.

This clonotype has a count of ten or more. The CDR3 nucleotides read TGTGCCAGCAGCTTGGGGGAGACAGGGGGCATTCAGTACTTC. Translating it yields CASSLGETGGIQYF. This chain connects TRBV5-6 to TRBJ2-4, with 9 nucleotides matching TRBD1. Unmatched junction bases numbered 4, after V lost 0 bases and J lost 9 bases. This CDR3 contains 14 residues. CDR1 SGHDT and CDR2 YYEEEE come from the germline V gene.

In DNA form, the CDR3 reads TGTGCCAGCAGCGAGGACGGGGTCTTGACCGGGGAGCTGTTTTTT. This gives the protein CASSEDGVLTGELFF. The chain is built from TRBV9 and TRBJ2-2; D might be TRBD2 (5 bases). V was clipped by 3 bases and J by 5 bases, with 14 bases between them. The CDR3 totals 15 residues. CDR1 and CDR2 (germline): SGDLS, YYNGEE.

In its sample, this clonotype was seen many times. The chain carries TRBV5-1 and TRBJ2-1; the match to TRBD2 covers 8 bases. With 2 bases clipped from V and 9 bases from J, the junction kept 16 bases outside the gene matches. Germline lookup yields CDR1 SGHRS and CDR2 YFSETQ. This CDR3 spans 17 amino acids. The DNA of the CDR3 is TGCGCCAGCAGCTTCCTCAACGGACTAGCAGGGACAAGTGAGCAGTTCTTC. This gives the protein CASSFLNGLAGTSEQFF.

This chain uses TRBV4-1 with TRBJ1-4; D possibly corresponds to TRBD1 (6 bases). The germline V gene has CDR1 MGHRA and CDR2 YSYEKL. V was shortened by 1 base and J by 4 bases, with 16 bases between the two germline ends. The CDR3 covers 17 residues. This CDR3 is CASSQGQTGGFNEKLFF. CDR3 DNA sequence: TGCGCCAGCAGCCAAGGCCAGACCGGGGGCTTTAATGAAAAACTGTTTTTT.

The rearrangement joins TRBV28 to TRBJ2-3; a weak D match, TRBD2 (6 bases). This CDR3 comprises 17 residues. Deletions cut 3 bases from V and 1 base from J, with 17 bases between. The germline V gene has CDR1 MDHEN and CDR2 SYDVKM. In nucleotides, the CDR3 is TGTGCCAGCAGTTTCCCCAAGGGAGGACGACGCACAGATACGCAGTATTTT. Translation gives CASSFPKGGRRTDTQYF.

CDR3 DNA sequence: TGTGCCACCAGTGATCCCCGGACTAGCGGGAATGAGCAGTTCTTC. Its protein is CATSDPRTSGNEQFF. The chain is built from TRBV24-1 and TRBJ2-1; TRBD2 agrees at 11 bases. V trimming: 3 bases; J trimming: 7 bases; junction bases outside the gene matches: 4. The CDR3 is 15 amino acids. Germline V gene lookup returns CDR1 KGHDR and CDR2 SFDVKD.

This clonotype was seen a handful of times. CDR3 residues: CSARPTTESYSPLHF. CDR3 DNA: TGCAGTGCTAGACCCACGACAGAATCTTATTCACCCCTCCACTTT. The chain joins TRBV20-1 to TRBJ1-6; tentatively, D is TRBD1 (5 bases). The CDR3 sequence is 15 residues long. V was cut by 2 bases and J by 8 bases, with 16 bases left in between. From germline, CDR1 is DFQATT and CDR2 SNEGSKA (reference sequence).

In its sample, this clonotype was seen a few times. J is TRBJ1-6 and V is TRBV27; 7 bases map to TRBD1. This CDR3 contains 15 residues. Germline values: CDR1 MNHEY, CDR2 SMNVEV (reference sequence). V shed 4 bases, J shed 4 bases, and the junction held 4 bases outside the gene matches. The CDR3 sequence: CASSSTGNYNSPLHF. CDR3 in DNA: TGTGCCAGCAGTTCGACAGGGAATTATAATTCACCCCTCCACTTT.

This clonotype was found a few times. The chain recombines TRBV19 with TRBJ2-1, with TRBD1 matching over 7 bases. Per germline, CDR1 LNHDA and CDR2 SQIVND (reference sequence). V gave up 3 bases and J gave up 0 bases; unmatched junction bases: 2. This CDR3 region has 15 residues. CDR3: CASSIYRGSYNEQFF. The CDR3 region has the DNA TGTGCCAGTAGTATTTACAGGGGCTCCTACAATGAGCAGTTCTTC.

This clonotype has only a few counts. In DNA, the CDR3 is TGCGCCAGCAGCCAAGCCAGCTATGGCTACACCTTC. It is translated as CASSQASYGYTF. The chain carries TRBV4-1 and TRBJ1-2; D gene ambiguous. This CDR3 region has 12 residues. The germline V and J ends were trimmed by 1 base and 4 bases, with 4 bases remaining between them. From germline, CDR1 is MGHRA and CDR2 YSYEKL.

The chain links TRBV7-2 to TRBJ2-3, with D perhaps given as TRBD1 or TRBD2 (5 bases each). Trimming removed 6 bases from V and 3 bases from J, with 16 bases in between. CDR1 is SGHTA, CDR2 FQGNSA, per germline. The CDR3 is 15 residues long. The CDR3 bases are TGTGCCAGCAGGGGGCGTGGGGGTCTTACAGATACGCAGTATTTT. Its translation: CASRGRGGLTDTQYF.

This clonotype has a handful of counts. V is TRBV6-6 and J is TRBJ2-1; D gene unclear. The germline CDR1 and CDR2 sequences are MNHNY and SVGAGI (reference sequence). The CDR3 contains 13 residues. V was clipped by 2 bases and J by 6 bases, with 8 bases between them. The CDR3 is CASSYDPGNEQFF. CDR3 coding DNA: TGTGCCAGCAGTTACGACCCAGGCAATGAGCAGTTCTTC.

This clonotype was detected only a few times. This rearrangement joins TRBV12-3 or TRBV12-4 to TRBJ2-3, with 11 bases identical to TRBD1. V gave up 6 bases and J gave up 1 base; unmatched junction bases: 6. The CDR3 consists of 16 residues. The CDR3 coding sequence is TGTGCCAGCAGGGAGGACAGGGGGCCAGGCACAGATACGCAGTATTTT. The encoded protein is CASREDRGPGTDTQYF.

At least ten counts were recorded for this clonotype. This chain joins TRBV4-3 and TRBJ1-6; 7 nucleotides agree with TRBD1. CDR3 length: 14 amino acids. Unmatched junction bases numbered 4, after V lost 3 bases and J lost 8 bases. Germline V gene sequence: CDR1 LGHNA, CDR2 YSLEER. The CDR3 protein is CASSQTGFYSPLHF. The DNA of the CDR3 is TGCGCCAGCAGCCAGACAGGGTTCTATTCACCCCTCCACTTT.

The V call is TRBV28, the J call TRBJ2-1, with D uncertain. Germline V gene data show CDR1 as MDHEN and CDR2 as SYDVKM. The CDR3 is 12 amino acids. The V end lost 7 bases, the J end lost 3 bases, and 7 bases lay between the germline ends. CDR3 amino acids: CASTKGYNEQFF. The CDR3 DNA follows: TGTGCCAGCACAAAGGGCTACAATGAGCAGTTCTTC.

The chain links TRBV7-9 to TRBJ2-5; D gene unclear. CDR1 SEHNR and CDR2 FQNEAQ come from the germline V gene (reference sequence). Trimming removed 2 bases from V and 2 bases from J, with 9 bases in between. There are 14 residues in the CDR3. The CDR3 is CASSLLSWQETQYF. CDR3 nucleotides: TGTGCCAGCAGCTTATTGTCCTGGCAAGAGACCCAGTACTTC.

This clonotype has only a few counts. The gene calls are TRBV9 and TRBJ2-2, with TRBD2 identical over 9 bases. V lost 4 bases, J lost 4 bases, and 8 bases stayed unmatched. This CDR3 has 16 amino acids. CDR1 and CDR2 from the germline V gene are SGDLS and YYNGEE. CDR3 protein: CASSNSAGGFTGELFF. The CDR3 nucleotides are TGTGCCAGCAGCAATTCAGCGGGGGGTTTCACCGGGGAGCTGTTTTTT. Combining the CDR3 with reference TRBV9 and TRBJ2-2 gives the whole variable domain DSGVTQTPKHLITATGQRVTLRCSPRSGDLSVYWYQQSLDQGLQFLIQYYNGEERAKGNILERFSAQQFPDLHSELNLSSLELGDSALYFCASSNSAGGFTGELFFGEGSRLTVL.

V usage is TRBV4-3 and J usage is TRBJ2-1, with D perhaps matching TRBD2 (6 bases). CDR1 and CDR2 (germline): LGHNA, YSLEER. The CDR3 runs to 14 residues. V lost 1 base and J lost 10, with 14 bases in between. The DNA for the CDR3 is TGCGCCAGCAGCCAAGGGCGCCCAGGGAGGGAGCAGTTCTTC. Translated: CASSQGRPGREQFF.

This clonotype occurred a few times. The chain uses TRBV7-9 and TRBJ2-1, with TRBD2 identical over 12 bases. Germline CDR1 and CDR2: SEHNR and FQNEAQ (reference sequence). V trimming: 6 bases; J trimming: 4 bases; junction bases outside the gene matches: 7. The CDR3 is 16 residues long. For the CDR3, the DNA is TGTGCCAGCAGTAAGACTAGCGGGGGACCGTACAATGAGCAGTTCTTC. Translation gives CASSKTSGGPYNEQFF.

The chain has TRBV9 and TRBJ2-3; TRBD1 aligns across 7 bases. This CDR3 spans 14 amino acids. V shed 4 bases and J 8 bases; nucleotides not matched to a gene: 10. Germline-derived CDR1 and CDR2 are SGDLS and YYNGEE. The CDR3 sequence: CASSPGQEFSTQYF. In nucleotides, the CDR3 is TGTGCCAGCAGCCCCGGACAGGAATTCTCTACGCAGTATTTT.

This clonotype was recorded many times. V gene TRBV7-2 combines with J gene TRBJ1-2, with D maybe TRBD1 (5 bases). There are 13 residues in the CDR3. The V gene's germline CDR1 is SGHTA and CDR2 FQGNSA. V lost 3 bases to trimming and J lost 8 bases, with 13 bases between them. The CDR3 region is CASSFNDQGGYTF. In nucleotides, the CDR3 is TGTGCCAGCAGCTTCAACGATCAGGGCGGCTACACCTTC.

This rearrangement joins TRBV20-1 to TRBJ2-3; 9 bases align to TRBD2. V gave up 3 bases and J gave up 2 bases; unmatched junction bases: 12. This CDR3 contains 17 residues. In germline, CDR1 is DFQATT, CDR2 SNEGSKA (reference sequence). The CDR3 loop reads CSASPPSTSGTTDTQYF. In nucleotides, the CDR3 is TGCAGTGCTAGCCCCCCTTCGACTAGCGGAACCACAGATACGCAGTATTTT.

This clonotype was counted at least ten times. The chain is built from TRBV7-9 and TRBJ2-1; 7 bases are a match to TRBD1. The CDR3 contains 14 residues. The V segment lost 5 bases and the J segment 5 bases; nucleotides outside the gene matches: 6. Germline assignment: CDR1 SEHNR and CDR2 FQNEAQ (reference sequence). The CDR3, as DNA: TGTGCCAGCAGCGGCAGGGGACAGAACAATGAGCAGTTCTTC. Translating gives CASSGRGQNNEQFF. The full variable domain, with the rest looked up from reference TRBV7-9 and TRBJ2-1, is DTGVSQNPRHKITKRGQNVTFRCDPISEHNRLYWYRQTLGQGPEFLTYFQNEAQLEKSRLLSDRFSAERPKGSFSTLEIQRTEQGDSAMYLCASSGRGQNNEQFFGPGTRLTVL.

This clonotype was seen many times. V gene TRBV4-1 combines with J gene TRBJ2-2; maybe TRBD2 (6 bases). Germline V gives CDR1 MGHRA, CDR2 YSYEKL. This CDR3 region has 16 residues. The V end was cut by 3 bases, the J end by 7 bases, with 18 bases between. The CDR3, as DNA: TGCGCCAGCAGCCAGGGGGATGGGGGGTACGACGGGGAGCTGTTTTTT. The encoded protein is CASSQGDGGYDGELFF.

This clonotype appeared many times. The chain employs TRBV27 and TRBJ1-1; D perhaps matches TRBD1 (5 bases). The CDR3 is 14 amino acids. Trimming took 4 bases from V and 1 from J, leaving 10 bases between them. Germline-derived CDR1 and CDR2 are MNHEY and SMNVEV (reference sequence). The DNA of the CDR3 is TGTGCCAGCAGTTGGGGCAGGGCGAACACTGAAGCTTTCTTT. Its protein is CASSWGRANTEAFF.

This clonotype was recorded a few times. The chain uses TRBV7-8 and TRBJ2-5; D gene ambiguous. Germline CDR1 reads SGHVS; CDR2 reads FQNEAQ. The CDR3 has 14 amino acids. The germline V and J ends were trimmed by 5 bases and 1 base, with 11 bases remaining between them. This chain's CDR3 is CASSPLWIQETQYF. The CDR3 nucleotides read TGTGCCAGCAGCCCCCTGTGGATCCAAGAGACCCAGTACTTC.

The V and J genes are TRBV6-5 and TRBJ2-2; 8 bases agree with TRBD1. Germline trimming cut 11 bases from V and 4 bases from J; bases unmatched to any gene: 6. The length of the CDR3 is 13 residues. From germline, CDR1 is MNHEY and CDR2 SVGAGI. CDR3 loop: CAFRDRLTGELFF. The DNA of the CDR3 is TGTGCCTTCCGGGACAGGCTCACCGGGGAGCTGTTTTTT.

This clonotype came up many times. The J gene is TRBJ2-5, the V gene TRBV5-1; the match to TRBD1 covers 8 bases. Per the germline V gene, CDR1 is SGHRS and CDR2 is YFSETQ. V lost 5 bases to trimming and J lost 2 bases; unmatched junction nucleotides: 8. The CDR3 has 15 residues. The CDR3 DNA reads TGCGCCAGCAGTTCAGGGGGCTTAACGCAAGAGACCCAGTACTTC. Amino acid sequence: CASSSGGLTQETQYF.